This TCR beta chain was sequenced in a study of human T cells and chemical hapten exposure. Unique molecular identifiers were linked by the library to individual cDNA molecules. TCRdb fed the reads into MiXCR, producing one record per CDR3 protein. This table holds roughly 120,000 distinct CDR3 sequences, around 8.5% found once. The CDR3 length is 12 residues. Germline CDR1 reads LNHDA; CDR2 reads SQIVND (reference sequence). This clonotype has more than one count but fewer than ten. The junction and the germline gene differ at one end; a read error may be behind it. Unseparated into fractions, whole blood served as the source from which total RNA was extracted.

The V gene is TRBV19, the J gene TRBJ2-1, with TRBD2 as a possible D gene (5 bases). This TCR was recovered from a human donor in good health. Some clones in this sample may be carry-over from other donors' samples. Sequencing was done on a sample of whole blood. CDR3 residues: CASSRESGFRIF. DNA of the CDR3: TGTGCCAGTAGTAGGGAATCGGGGTTCAGAATCTTC.